This TCR beta chain was sequenced for a study of beta chain features in type 1 diabetes (dated by TCRdb to the late 2010s). Background on the whole study: No differences in mean age, gender distribution, total cell number or subset yield were found between patients and healthy donors. Across all samples, about 110 million sorted cells were examined, and cell number per subset correlated strongly with RNA yield. Regulatory and stem cell-like memory subsets were isolated from only 8 patients and about eight healthy donors, whereas naive and central memory subsets came from all 30 or so donors. In the study, recently diagnosed type 1 diabetes patients and matched healthy donors were compared on the TCRB repertoires of their sorted circulating CD4+ T cell subsets.

From each donor, a single peripheral blood sample of about 116 mL on average was drawn into heparinised tubes. A BD FACSAria II was used to sort naive, central memory, regulatory and stem cell-like memory CD4+ T cells with a panel that included CD45RO, CCR7, CD25, CD127, CD95 and CD27. A purity above 98% was achieved for all sorted populations. Right away, PBMCs were isolated by Lymphoprep density gradient centrifugation and were stained directly, with no culture step. Samples were stained and sorted in pairs, with one healthy donor and one patient per experiment, so that batch effects were minimized. Overall results and qualifications from the work: Patients with type 1 diabetes made fewer insertions and deleted more nucleotides at VDJ recombination sites, implying thymic rearrangement abnormalities. A moderate but significant shortening of TCRB CDR3 length was observed in type 1 diabetes patients in all four CD4+ subsets. Only small numbers of individuals were included in the HLA sub-analyses, which left unresolved whether HLA type had any influence on TCRB rearrangement. PCR may preferentially amplify shorter templates, but because patient and control samples were amplified and corrected together, any resulting skew would affect both groups equally. Naive, central memory and regulatory TCRB repertoires appeared more similar among patients than among healthy donors. Because cDNA was sequenced instead of genomic DNA, activated cells with high expression could be over-represented, although the groups did not differ in activation or CD3 levels.

The High Capacity cDNA Reverse Transcription Kit was used to reverse transcribe all of the isolated RNA, meaning that expressed TCRB transcripts were what got sequenced. Naive, central memory and regulatory T cell samples underwent deep immunoSEQ sequencing, averaging roughly 3.3 million total reads per sample. After sorted cells were lysed in RLT buffer, RNA was extracted with DNase-treated RNeasy Micro or Mini kits, with the choice depending on cell number. Each cell subset was processed on its own to prevent cross-contamination, while patient and healthy donor samples were processed together. TCRB sequences were amplified from cDNA with the immunoSEQ multiplex PCR, producing 87-bp fragments spanning the CDR3 region. Amplicons were sequenced on the Illumina HiSeq platform. The study's own analysis went as follows. Synthetic template baselines were used to correct PCR bias computationally, reads within Hamming distance 2 were collapsed, and singletons that could not be merged were discarded. Reads were aligned to IMGT to assign V, D and J genes, CDR3 length, and insertions or deletions at six rearrangement sites. Within each subset, clonotype counts were normalized to sorted cell number, and only after that were true diversity and Gini coefficients computed with the tcR R package. The overlap coefficient, calculated on TCRB nucleotide sequences, was used to measure repertoire sharing. TCRdb holds this immuneACCESS table with in-frame rearrangements only. Some clones are missing; in checked studies, unresolved V genes explain under half, and the rest has no known cause. The V and J calls and the clone size are those of that table, but D and trimming were determined from the DNA. This sample gives roughly 150,000 clones in total; about 10% of them show up just once. The top ten hold 0.7% of the sample.

This clone was counted only a few times. What this receptor recognizes is not known. Base quality data are lacking; no much larger clone is found one base away. Compared with germline, V lacks 8 bases and J lacks 4 bases; bases without a gene match: 4. The CDR3 has 12 amino acids, counting the end cysteine and phenylalanine. Kept here is only the CDR3 DNA, which spans 36 bases and is read in frame from base 1. According to the germline V gene (reference sequence), CDR1 reads MNHEY and CDR2 reads SMNVEV. This clonotype originated in a woman aged 25-40 years with type 1 diabetes. The rearrangement combines TRBV27 with TRBJ2-7; 8 of the junction bases match TRBD1. Sequenced material: central memory CD4+ T cells from blood. The DNA is TGTGCCAGCTCGGACAGGGAGTACGAGCAGTACTTC. It specifies CASSDREYEQYF.